The 15 T cell receptor beta chains in this list originate from one sample, sequenced in a study of CD8 T cells in Susac syndrome. With random hexamers, reverse transcription was performed on roughly 0.45 to 1 ug of RNA. Each CDR3 protein gets one entry after TCRdb re-called the immunoSEQ multiplex PCR reads with MiXCR. The table lists approximately 150,000 distinct CDR3 sequences, approximately 94% of them singletons. Sequenced material: CD4+ T cells from PBMCs. Every receptor here comes from a human donor with multiple sclerosis.

The chain links TRBV29-1 to TRBJ2-1, with 10 bases identical to TRBD2. Per germline, CDR1 SQVTM and CDR2 ANQGSEA. V was clipped by 7 bases and J by 7 bases; unmatched bases: 13. The CDR3 extends over 15 amino acids. Here the CDR3 reads CSAGPSGGGGNEQFF. CDR3 coding DNA: TGCAGCGCCGGACCTAGCGGGGGTGGGGGAAATGAGCAGTTCTTC.

The chain couples TRBV6-6 to TRBJ2-2; D is perhaps TRBD2 (6 bases). CDR1 and CDR2 (germline): MNHNY, SVGAGI (reference sequence). The V and J ends lost 7 bases and 2 bases respectively, with 11 bases between them. This CDR3 has 14 residues. The CDR3 bases are TGTGCCAGCAAGTGGGGGGATAACACCGGGGAGCTGTTTTTT. Protein product: CASKWGDNTGELFF.

V gene TRBV29-1 combines with J gene TRBJ1-2, with D tentatively TRBD1 (5 bases). The CDR3 is 12 residues long. V lost 4 bases to trimming and J lost 5 bases, with 11 bases between them. Germline-derived CDR1 and CDR2 are SQVTM and ANQGSEA. For the CDR3, the DNA is TGCAGCGTTGGTGGGGACTTATATGGCTACACCTTC. Encoded protein: CSVGGDLYGYTF.

The gene calls are TRBV6-5 and TRBJ2-6, with D possibly TRBD2 on 6 matching bases. Germline assignment: CDR1 MNHEY and CDR2 SVGAGI. Trimming removed 4 bases from V and 0 bases from J, with 10 bases in between. The CDR3 is 16 amino acids. The CDR3 sequence: CASSFGSLSGANVLTF. For the CDR3, the DNA is TGTGCCAGCAGTTTCGGGAGCCTCTCTGGGGCCAACGTCCTGACTTTC.

The V and J genes are TRBV20-1 and TRBJ2-7; the match to TRBD1 covers 8 bases. The germline V gene encodes CDR1 DFQATT and CDR2 SNEGSKA (reference sequence). V lost 4 bases, J lost 2 bases, and 1 base stayed unmatched. CDR3 size: 12 residues. CDR3 coding DNA: TGCAGTGCTACCAGGGGGCCCTACGAGCAGTACTTC. This gives the protein CSATRGPYEQYF.

V usage is TRBV5-1 and J usage is TRBJ2-2, with D perhaps TRBD1 or TRBD2 (5 bases each). The CDR3 contains 16 residues. V was shortened by 4 bases and J by 6 bases, with 19 bases between the two germline ends. CDR1 SGHRS and CDR2 YFSETQ come from the germline V gene. The CDR3 protein is CASSKTDRLPAGELFF. In DNA form, the CDR3 reads TGCGCCAGCAGCAAGACCGACAGACTACCCGCCGGGGAGCTGTTTTTT.

This chain uses TRBV13 with TRBJ2-1; D remains unclear. The germline V gene encodes CDR1 PRHDT and CDR2 FYEKMQ (reference sequence). Deletions cut 4 bases from V and 7 bases from J, with 14 bases between. CDR3 size: 14 residues. CDR3 nucleotides: TGTGCCAGCAGCTCCCCGGCTAGGAAGAATGAGCAGTTCTTC. Encoded protein: CASSSPARKNEQFF.

This rearrangement joins TRBV20-1 to TRBJ2-3; TRBD2 is a possible D gene (5 bases). Per the germline V gene, CDR1 is DFQATT and CDR2 is SNEGSKA (reference sequence). V dropped 3 bases and J dropped 2 bases, with 6 bases sitting between them. This CDR3 is 12 amino acids long. The CDR3 here is CSASGNTDTQYF. The CDR3 nucleotides read TGCAGTGCTAGCGGGAACACAGATACGCAGTATTTT.

In nucleotides, the CDR3 is TGTGCCAGCGGCGGCTACGAGCAGTACTTC. Its protein is CASGGYEQYF. V is TRBV2 and J is TRBJ2-7; no reliable D call. Germline-derived CDR1 and CDR2 are SNHLY and FYNNEI. Between the trimmed V and J ends, which lost 8 bases and 3 bases, there was a span of 5 bases. The CDR3 is made up of 10 amino acids.

The V and J genes are TRBV11-2 and TRBJ2-3; 10 bases are a match to TRBD2. This CDR3 region has 16 residues. V was clipped by 5 bases and J by 6 bases; unmatched bases: 11. Germline CDR1 SGHAT, CDR2 FQNNGV. Here the CDR3 DNA reads TGTGCCAGCAGCACCCTAGCGGGAGCGACGGTTGATACGCAGTATTTT. Amino acid sequence: CASSTLAGATVDTQYF.

This clonotype appeared once. The chain carries TRBV5-1 and TRBJ1-4; no clear D. Germline CDR1 reads SGHRS; CDR2 reads YFSETQ. Trimming cost V 5 bases and J 3 bases, with 17 bases left between them. This CDR3 is built from 16 residues. The CDR3 loop reads CASSLSGSYANEKLFF. The CDR3 coding sequence is TGCGCCAGCAGTCTGAGTGGCAGTTACGCTAATGAAAAACTGTTTTTT.

This chain links TRBV4-3 with TRBJ1-2; the D gene is possibly TRBD1 (5 bases). The germline gives CDR1 LGHNA, CDR2 YSLEER. Trimming cost V 1 base and J 5 bases, with 11 bases left between them. This CDR3 region has 14 residues. CDR3 nucleotide sequence: TGCGCCAGCAGCCAAGGTTGGGGGACTTATGGCTACACCTTC. Its translation is CASSQGWGTYGYTF.

This rearrangement joins TRBV13 to TRBJ2-7; D might be TRBD2 (5 bases). Trimming stripped 3 bases from V and 2 bases from J, with 8 bases between. The CDR3 is 13 residues long. The V gene's germline CDR1 is PRHDT and CDR2 FYEKMQ (reference sequence). CDR3 coding DNA: TGTGCCAGCAGCTTCCGGGGTGCCTACGAGCAGTACTTC. Encoded protein: CASSFRGAYEQYF.

The V and J genes are TRBV3-1 and TRBJ2-3, with unresolved D. Germline lookup yields CDR1 LGHDT and CDR2 YNNKEL (reference sequence). Trimming took 0 bases from V and 7 from J, leaving 14 bases between them. The CDR3 loop spans 15 amino acids. The CDR3 protein is CASSQDLIAGNTQYF. CDR3 nucleotides: TGTGCCAGCAGCCAAGATTTAATAGCTGGAAATACGCAGTATTTT.

This chain uses TRBV28 with TRBJ2-7; 10 bases are a match to TRBD1. V dropped 4 bases and J dropped 5; count of bases not matched to a gene: 11. The CDR3 consists of 16 residues. Per the germline V gene, CDR1 is MDHEN and CDR2 is SYDVKM. The CDR3 DNA is TGTGCCAGCAGTTCCCCTCCCGGGACAGGGGTTGACGAGCAGTACTTC. Its translation: CASSSPPGTGVDEQYF. The complete variable domain, with remaining parts taken from reference TRBV28 and TRBJ2-7, reads DVKVTQSSRYLVKRTGEKVFLECVQDMDHENMFWYRQDPGLGLRLIYFSYDVKMKEKGDIPEGYSVSREKKERFSLILESASTNQTSMYLCASSSPPGTGVDEQYFGPGTRLTVT.